The 20 T cell receptor beta chains below were found in one sample sequenced in a study of glioma-infiltrating T cells after dendritic cell vaccination. Sequenced by immunoSEQ multiplex PCR; TCRdb stores in-frame clones only, minus some. This table has around 89,000 clones, about nine tenths appearing once. The source was blood, collected before dendritic cell vaccination. These receptors were obtained from a human donor with glioblastoma.

The chain links TRBV11-1 to TRBJ2-7; 10 bases align to TRBD2. With V trimmed by 5 bases and J by 6 bases, 7 bases remained unmatched. The CDR3 has 14 amino acids. Germline V gene lookup returns CDR1 SGHAT and CDR2 FQDESV (reference sequence). This chain's CDR3 is CASSPIAGGGEQYF. The CDR3 DNA follows: TGTGCCAGCAGCCCCATAGCGGGGGGAGGCGAGCAGTACTTC.

The genes are TRBV29-1 and TRBJ2-1; 7 bases are a match to TRBD1. The V gene end was trimmed by 3 bases and the J gene end by 2 bases; junction bases not matched to a gene: 1. The CDR3 extends over 13 amino acids. Per germline, CDR1 SQVTM and CDR2 ANQGSEA. The DNA of the CDR3 is TGCAGCGTTGAGCAGGGGGCCTACAATGAGCAGTTCTTC. It encodes CSVEQGAYNEQFF.

The table lists this clone with a few counts. The chain uses TRBV6-6 and TRBJ1-5; 7 bases are shared with TRBD1. With 5 bases clipped from V and 4 bases from J, the junction kept 2 bases outside the gene matches. The CDR3 is made up of 13 amino acids. CDR1 is MNHNY, CDR2 SVGAGI, per germline (reference sequence). CDR3 residues: CASSGQENQPQHF. CDR3 coding DNA: TGTGCCAGCAGTGGACAGGAAAATCAGCCCCAGCATTTT.

V gene TRBV5-1 combines with J gene TRBJ2-6, with D unclear. Trimming shortened V by 0 bases and J by 1 base, and 5 bases separated the two germline ends. CDR3 size: 15 residues. Per germline, CDR1 SGHRS and CDR2 YFSETQ. The CDR3 is CASSLDGSGANVLTF. The DNA of the CDR3 is TGCGCCAGCAGCTTGGACGGTTCTGGGGCCAACGTCCTGACTTTC.

The chain couples TRBV14 to TRBJ2-7, with 14 bases that match TRBD2. This CDR3 has 17 residues. Trimming removed 3 bases from V and 0 bases from J; junction bases left unmatched: 4. Per the germline V gene, CDR1 is SGHDN and CDR2 is FVKESK. This chain's CDR3 is CASSQGLAGVTSYEQYF. The CDR3 DNA reads TGTGCCAGCAGCCAGGGACTAGCGGGGGTAACCTCCTACGAGCAGTACTTC.

This clone was counted between two and nine times. This CDR3 is CGARQPTEAFF. CDR3 coding DNA: TGTGGGGCCCGACAGCCCACTGAAGCTTTCTTT. This rearrangement joins TRBV28 to TRBJ1-1; perhaps TRBD1 as D (5 bases). The CDR3 sequence is 11 residues long. Germline V lookup: CDR1 MDHEN, CDR2 SYDVKM.

This sequence joins TRBV5-4 and TRBJ1-2; 11 positions agree with TRBD1. CDR3 length: 15 residues. CDR1 is SGHNT and CDR2 is YYREEE in the germline V gene (reference sequence). The J segment lost 7 bases and the V segment lost 6 bases, leaving 11 bases of the junction unmatched. DNA of the CDR3: TGTGCCAGCAACGCCGGGACAGGGGGTAGGGGTGGCTACACCTTC. Its protein is CASNAGTGGRGGYTF.

The V and J genes are TRBV4-2 and TRBJ2-1, with 8 bases aligning to TRBD2. J lost 2 bases, V lost 0 bases, and 0 bases had no gene match. From germline, CDR1 is LGHNA and CDR2 YNFKEQ. This CDR3 has 15 residues. The CDR3 bases are TGTGCCAGCAGCCAAGAAGCGGGGGCCTACAATGAGCAGTTCTTC. It codes for CASSQEAGAYNEQFF.

The J gene is TRBJ2-7, the V gene TRBV5-5, with D maybe TRBD1 (6 bases). V gave up 0 bases and J gave up 0 bases, with 7 bases separating them. CDR1 SGHKS and CDR2 YYEKEE come from the germline V gene (reference sequence). The CDR3 is made up of 14 amino acids. The CDR3 DNA reads as TGTGCCAGCAGCTTGGGGGACAACTCCTACGAGCAGTACTTC. It translates to CASSLGDNSYEQYF.

The chain employs TRBV5-1 and TRBJ2-1, with D possibly matching TRBD2 (6 bases). This CDR3 is built from 12 residues. Germline V gene data show CDR1 as SGHRS and CDR2 as YFSETQ. Trimming took off 4 bases at V and 6 bases at J, with 8 bases between the two ends. The CDR3: CASSRGVNEQFF. As DNA, the CDR3 is TGCGCCAGCAGCCGCGGGGTCAATGAGCAGTTCTTC. The entire variable domain, with the rest obtained from reference TRBV5-1 and TRBJ2-1, is as follows: KAGVTQTPRYLIKTRGQQVTLSCSPISGHRSVSWYQQTPGQGLQFLFEYFSETQRNKGNFPGRFSGRQFSNSRSEMNVSTLELGDSALYLCASSRGVNEQFFGPGTRLTVL.

The chain has TRBV19 and TRBJ2-5; 7 positions match TRBD2. The trim removed 4 bases at V and 5 bases at J, leaving 13 bases unmatched. Germline V lookup: CDR1 LNHDA, CDR2 SQIVND (reference sequence). The CDR3 is 16 amino acids. The CDR3 loop is CASSTSRPGGRETQYF. The CDR3 nucleotides are TGTGCCAGTAGTACCTCCCGCCCGGGGGGAAGGGAGACCCAGTACTTC.

The chain carries TRBV13 and TRBJ1-5; D ambiguous. The CDR3 loop spans 16 amino acids. Germline loops: CDR1 PRHDT, CDR2 FYEKMQ (reference sequence). The V and J ends lost 0 bases and 0 bases respectively, with 9 bases between them. The CDR3 loop is CASSLGAGYSNQPQHF. The CDR3 nucleotides read TGTGCCAGCAGCTTAGGGGCGGGGTATAGCAATCAGCCCCAGCATTTT.

This clone has a handful of counts. The rearrangement joins TRBV30 to TRBJ1-3; no definite D call. Germline assignment: CDR1 GTSNPN and CDR2 SVGIG (reference sequence). This CDR3 is built from 12 residues. Trimming left V 2 bases short and J 4 bases short, with 6 bases between. CDR3 residues: CAWSPMGNTIYF. As DNA, the CDR3 is TGTGCCTGGAGTCCTATGGGAAACACCATATATTTT.

This rearrangement joins TRBV5-4 to TRBJ2-7; 15 bases agree with TRBD2. The CDR3 is 16 amino acids. Per the germline V gene, CDR1 is SGHNT and CDR2 is YYREEE (reference sequence). V dropped 4 bases and J dropped 6; count of bases not matched to a gene: 8. The CDR3 loop is CASSAGTSGRMGEQYF. DNA of the CDR3: TGTGCCAGCAGCGCCGGGACTAGCGGGAGGATGGGCGAGCAGTACTTC.

Written as DNA, the CDR3 is TGTGCCAGTAGCTCGACAGGGGACCCTGGAAACACCATATATTTT. Protein: CASSSTGDPGNTIYF. This rearrangement joins TRBV19 to TRBJ1-3; 8 nucleotides line up with TRBD1. Looked up from germline, CDR1 is LNHDA and CDR2 is SQIVND (reference sequence). This CDR3 region has 15 residues. V dropped 6 bases and J dropped 2; count of bases not matched to a gene: 6. The whole variable domain, filled in from reference TRBV19 and TRBJ1-3, reads DGGITQSPKYLFRKEGQNVTLSCEQNLNHDAMYWYRQDPGQGLRLIYYSQIVNDFQKGDIAEGYSVSREKKESFPLTVTSAQKNPTAFYLCASSSTGDPGNTIYFGEGSWLTVV.

This clone was seen just once. The V call is TRBV13, the J call TRBJ1-2, with D possibly TRBD1 on 5 matching bases. Germline loops: CDR1 PRHDT, CDR2 FYEKMQ (reference sequence). This CDR3 contains 15 residues. Trimming shortened V by 2 bases and J by 4 bases, and 14 bases separated the two germline ends. The CDR3 spells CASSLIQGRVYGYTF. CDR3 coding DNA: TGTGCCAGCAGCTTAATCCAGGGCCGGGTCTATGGCTACACCTTC.

J is TRBJ1-1 and V is TRBV9, with D uncertain. V dropped 0 bases and J dropped 4 bases, with 10 bases sitting between them. The CDR3 runs to 14 residues. Germline V gene data show CDR1 as SGDLS and CDR2 as YYNGEE. Here the CDR3 reads CASSVGFGATEAFF. As DNA, the CDR3 is TGTGCCAGCAGCGTAGGCTTTGGAGCCACTGAAGCTTTCTTT.

V is TRBV6-5 and J is TRBJ2-7; TRBD1 agrees at 10 bases. Trimming took 0 bases from V and 6 from J; bases not matched to a gene: 8. Germline CDR1 and CDR2: MNHEY and SVGAGI. CDR3 size: 16 residues. CDR3 loop: CASSYSPGQGLLEQYF. The DNA of the CDR3 is TGTGCCAGCAGTTACTCCCCGGGACAGGGGTTACTCGAGCAGTACTTC.

This clone was seen just once. The chain carries TRBV7-6 and TRBJ1-3; 9 nucleotides line up with TRBD1. Germline V CDR1 and CDR2: SGHVS, FNYEAQ. The ends lost 5 bases at V and 2 bases at J; junction bases unmatched: 13. This CDR3 region has 18 residues. For the CDR3, the DNA is TGTGCCAGCAGCCGACGGGACAGGGAGAATTTTGCTGGAAACACCATATATTTT. Translated: CASSRRDRENFAGNTIYF.

The CDR3 sequence: CASSQTSGGTGTDTQYF. The CDR3 nucleotides are TGCGCCAGCAGCCAGACTAGCGGGGGGACGGGCACAGATACGCAGTATTTT. The chain is built from TRBV4-3 and TRBJ2-3; TRBD2 matches 13 bases. V shed 3 bases and J 1 base; nucleotides not matched to a gene: 4. Germline CDR1 and CDR2: LGHNA and YSLEER. CDR3 length equals 17 residues.